Presented here are 10 T cell receptor beta chains from one specimen sequenced in a study of blood T cell repertoires in COVID-19 (dated by TCRdb to the early 2020s). Library method: the immunoSEQ multiplex PCR assay. Here the immuneACCESS table is served through TCRdb, limited to in-frame sequences with V and J called. Missing clones are a known gap in these copies; in checked studies unresolved V genes cover under half, and the rest lacks a known reason. The sample table records around 47,000 clones; about nine tenths of these occur just once. Approximately 8.8% of the sample belongs to the ten largest clones. The sequenced sample was peripheral blood. These receptors were obtained from an elderly man with active or convalescent COVID-19.

V is TRBV9 and J is TRBJ2-2; no definite D call. Looked up from germline, CDR1 is SGDLS and CDR2 is YYNGEE. The CDR3 loop spans 15 amino acids. V lost 4 bases and J 4 bases, leaving 14 bases between the germline ends. The DNA for the CDR3 is TGTGCCAGCAGCATTCGCGACGCAGGCACCGGGGAGCTGTTTTTT. It is translated as CASSIRDAGTGELFF.

This rearrangement joins TRBV30 to TRBJ1-1, with TRBD1 as a possible D gene (6 bases). Trimming pared 4 bases from V and 6 bases from J, leaving 18 bases between. CDR1 and CDR2 (germline): GTSNPN, SVGIG (reference sequence). The CDR3 contains 14 residues. The CDR3 nucleotides are TGTGCCTGGATGGTAACAGGGCGAACGCCTGAAGCTTTCTTT. It specifies CAWMVTGRTPEAFF.

This clone occurred once. The rearrangement links TRBV7-2 to TRBJ2-3; 7 bases line up with TRBD2. The CDR3 is 15 amino acids. Germline CDR1 reads SGHTA; CDR2 reads FQGNSA. V lost 6 bases, J lost 5 bases, and 11 bases stayed unmatched. The CDR3 sequence is CASSNAGVREDTQYF. The CDR3 DNA sequence: TGTGCCAGCAGTAACGCGGGGGTCCGGGAAGATACGCAGTATTTT.

The DNA of the CDR3 is TGTGCCAGCAGCTTAGCGGAGGGAGCTAGCTATGGCTACACCTTC. It specifies CASSLAEGASYGYTF. The rearrangement joins TRBV7-2 to TRBJ1-2; D gene uncertain. Trimming shortened V by 0 bases and J by 4 bases, and 12 bases separated the two germline ends. Germline V gene sequence: CDR1 SGHTA, CDR2 FQGNSA. This CDR3 is 15 amino acids long.

The V call is TRBV9, the J call TRBJ2-1; maybe TRBD2 (6 bases). Germline V CDR1 and CDR2: SGDLS, YYNGEE. This CDR3 region has 15 residues. V gave up 0 bases and J gave up 4 bases, with 11 bases separating them. Here the CDR3 reads CASSVAGVSYNEQFF. The DNA of the CDR3 is TGTGCCAGCAGCGTAGCGGGAGTATCTTACAATGAGCAGTTCTTC.

V and J are TRBV7-2 and TRBJ2-7; 11 bases match TRBD2. With 2 bases clipped from V and 5 bases from J, the junction kept 8 bases outside the gene matches. The V gene's germline CDR1 is SGHTA and CDR2 FQGNSA. The length of the CDR3 is 16 residues. CDR3 region: CASSLSSGRYTHEQYF. The CDR3 nucleotides are TGTGCCAGCAGCTTATCTAGCGGGAGGTATACCCACGAGCAGTACTTC.

The rearrangement links TRBV10-1 to TRBJ2-7, with D possibly TRBD1 on 5 matching bases. The V end lost 5 bases, the J end lost 2 bases, and 10 bases lay between the germline ends. Germline V lookup: CDR1 WNHNN, CDR2 SYGVQD (reference sequence). CDR3 size: 13 residues. As DNA, the CDR3 is TGCGCCAGCAGTTGCAGGGTCCCCTACGAGCAGTACTTC. Translation gives CASSCRVPYEQYF.

This rearrangement joins TRBV18 to TRBJ2-1, with a possible D match to TRBD1 (6 bases). V dropped 3 bases and J dropped 2 bases, with 14 bases sitting between them. The CDR3 has 16 amino acids. In germline, CDR1 is KGHSH, CDR2 LQKENI. The CDR3 DNA is TGTGCCAGCTCACCGACAGGCGGCCGCCCCTACAATGAGCAGTTCTTC. Translating it yields CASSPTGGRPYNEQFF.

This chain connects TRBV7-8 to TRBJ2-5, with 12 bases lining up with TRBD2. J lost 4 bases, V lost 5 bases, and 14 bases had no gene match. This CDR3 region has 18 residues. Germline loops: CDR1 SGHVS, CDR2 FQNEAQ. CDR3 in amino acids: CASSNRLAGEKLGETQYF. In DNA, the CDR3 is TGTGCCAGCAGCAATCGACTAGCGGGGGAAAAGCTCGGAGAGACCCAGTACTTC.

In its sample, this clone was seen once. The chain employs TRBV7-2 and TRBJ1-4, with D perhaps matching TRBD1 (6 bases). Germline V gives CDR1 SGHTA, CDR2 FQGNSA. Trimming removed 0 bases at V and 8 bases at J, with 22 bases between. The CDR3 loop spans 18 amino acids. CDR3 DNA: TGTGCCAGCAGCTTAGCCCCCATAAACAGGGTTGGAGCAGAAAAACTGTTTTTT. Translation: CASSLAPINRVGAEKLFF.